This TCR beta chain was documented in a study of T-cell reconstitution after alpha-beta-depleted transplantation in children. TCRbeta library construction was performed incorporating unique molecular identifiers. MiXCR, run by TCRdb on the PCR reads, gives a single entry per CDR3 protein. In the table there are about 270,000 distinct CDR3 sequences, roughly 9.5% of which are singletons. The germline V gene has CDR1 MNHNS and CDR2 SASEGT. Trimming removed 5 bases at V and 0 bases at J, with 14 bases between. The length of the CDR3 is 15 residues. This clonotype turned up a few times. The sequence derives from a human donor who donated a stem cell graft to a child with SCID. The sequenced sample was PBMCs from the stem cell graft donor, obtained from the stem cell graft. This rearrangement joins TRBV6-1 to TRBJ2-7; possible D gene TRBD2, 7 bases. The CDR3 nucleotides read TGTGCCAGCAGTCCGGGGGGCCTGAGCTCCTACGAGCAGTACTTC. Translation: CASSPGGLSSYEQYF.